The 18 T cell receptor beta chains in this list originate from one sample, sequenced in a study of blood T cell repertoires in COVID-19. Generated by immunoSEQ multiplex PCR, the TCRdb table keeps only in-frame clones and is missing some. The table lists about 76,000 clones, 85% of them singletons, with around a tenth in the top ten. Material for sequencing was peripheral blood. These receptor sequences come from a man over 45 with COVID-19, enrolled during active disease.

The CDR3 nucleotides are TGCGCCAGCAGTTCTAGCGGCTTGGGGCTGTTTTTT. It encodes CASSSSGLGLFF. The chain recombines TRBV10-1 with TRBJ2-2; 7 bases map to TRBD2. Germline V gene data show CDR1 as WNHNN and CDR2 as SYGVQD (reference sequence). The CDR3 is 12 residues long. The V segment lost 5 bases and the J segment 13 bases; nucleotides outside the gene matches: 7.

The gene calls are TRBV28 and TRBJ2-5, with D possibly matching TRBD1 (6 bases). V was clipped by 5 bases and J by 1 base, with 8 bases between them. This CDR3 has 13 residues. Germline CDR1 reads MDHEN; CDR2 reads SYDVKM. The CDR3: CASSGQFQETQYF. The DNA of the CDR3 is TGTGCCAGCAGTGGACAGTTCCAAGAGACCCAGTACTTC.

The V and J genes are TRBV28 and TRBJ1-2; the D gene is possibly TRBD1 (5 bases). With 3 bases removed from V and 7 bases from J, the gap between germline ends came to 21 bases. The germline CDR1 and CDR2 sequences are MDHEN and SYDVKM. The length of the CDR3 is 16 residues. The CDR3 DNA follows: TGTGCCAGCAGTTTGGGGCAGGGTGTAGTTTTAAGTGGCTACACCTTC. It encodes CASSLGQGVVLSGYTF.

This clone was picked up one time. The rearrangement joins TRBV28 to TRBJ2-3; D gene uncertain. The V and J ends lost 6 bases and 1 base respectively, with 14 bases between them. CDR1 is MDHEN, CDR2 SYDVKM, per germline. This CDR3 region has 15 residues. CDR3 nucleotide sequence: TGTGCCAGCAGCCGCACTCCGCCCCGCACAGATACGCAGTATTTT. As protein: CASSRTPPRTDTQYF.

The CDR3: CASTMEGTGIVKLFF. The DNA for the CDR3 is TGTGCCAGCACCATGGAGGGGACAGGGATCGTAAAACTGTTTTTT. This chain uses TRBV6-6 with TRBJ1-4; 9 bases are shared with TRBD1. The germline V gene encodes CDR1 MNHNY and CDR2 SVGAGI (reference sequence). V gave up 7 bases and J gave up 10 bases; unmatched junction bases: 13. This CDR3 spans 15 amino acids.

The CDR3, as DNA: TGTGCCAGTACCTTCGGGATCGCGGACTATGGCTACACCTTC. This encodes CASTFGIADYGYTF. The gene calls are TRBV19 and TRBJ1-2; D call uncertain. The CDR3 spans 14 residues. The germline V gene encodes CDR1 LNHDA and CDR2 SQIVND (reference sequence). Trimming removed 7 bases at V and 3 bases at J, with 15 bases between.

This clone appeared a few times. The CDR3 nucleotides are TGCGCCAGCAGCTTGGGCGCGAACACTGAAGCTTTCTTT. This gives the protein CASSLGANTEAFF. The chain employs TRBV5-1 and TRBJ1-1; D call uncertain. Trimming removed 0 bases from V and 1 base from J, with 4 bases in between. The CDR3 length is 13 residues. CDR1 and CDR2 from the germline V gene are SGHRS and YFSETQ.

The chain links TRBV18 to TRBJ1-2, with 7 positions matching TRBD1. The germline V gene has CDR1 KGHSH and CDR2 LQKENI. This CDR3 contains 15 residues. Trimming cost V 4 bases and J 7 bases; bases outside gene matches: 12. The CDR3 here is CASSLNPLGGSGYTF. The CDR3 DNA is TGTGCCAGCTCACTAAACCCGTTAGGGGGCTCTGGCTACACCTTC.

The V call is TRBV5-1, the J call TRBJ1-2, with 8 bases that match TRBD1. V lost 2 bases to trimming and J lost 7 bases; unmatched junction nucleotides: 10. CDR1 and CDR2 from the germline V gene are SGHRS and YFSETQ. The length of the CDR3 is 15 residues. CDR3 bases: TGCGCCAGCAGCTTCTCAACAGGGGGAGTTGGTGGCTACACCTTC. Translation gives CASSFSTGGVGGYTF. Drawing the rest from reference TRBV5-1 and TRBJ1-2, the complete variable domain is KAGVTQTPRYLIKTRGQQVTLSCSPISGHRSVSWYQQTPGQGLQFLFEYFSETQRNKGNFPGRFSGRQFSNSRSEMNVSTLELGDSALYLCASSFSTGGVGGYTFGSGTRLTVV.

The chain links TRBV5-1 to TRBJ1-1, with TRBD1 matching 7 bases. There are 17 residues in the CDR3. J was trimmed by 0 bases and V by 0 bases; bases with no gene match: 8. CDR1 and CDR2 from the germline V gene are SGHRS and YFSETQ. CDR3 loop: CASSLGVQGTMNTEAFF. CDR3 bases: TGCGCCAGCAGCTTGGGGGTACAGGGGACCATGAACACTGAAGCTTTCTTT.

The chain carries TRBV30 and TRBJ1-5; D possibly corresponds to TRBD1 (6 bases). This CDR3 spans 13 amino acids. Germline assignment: CDR1 GTSNPN and CDR2 SVGIG (reference sequence). Trimming pared 2 bases from V and 11 bases from J, leaving 16 bases between. The CDR3, as DNA: TGTGCCTGGAGTCAAACCGGACAGTCCTCCCAGCATTTT. Translation: CAWSQTGQSSQHF. Based on the CDR3 plus reference TRBV30 and TRBJ1-5, the full variable domain is SQTIHQWPATLVQPVGSPLSLECTVEGTSNPNLYWYRQAAGRGLQLLFYSVGIGQISSEVPQNLSASRPQDRQFILSSKKLLLSDSGFYLCAWSQTGQSSQHFGDGTRLSIL.

The chain uses TRBV4-2 and TRBJ1-5, with D possibly TRBD1 on 5 matching bases. Looked up from germline, CDR1 is LGHNA and CDR2 is YNFKEQ. Trimming left V 0 bases short and J 9 bases short, with 15 bases between. There are 15 residues in the CDR3. CDR3 sequence reads: CASSQDGRGLRPQHF. CDR3 DNA sequence: TGTGCCAGCAGCCAAGATGGGAGGGGCCTACGGCCCCAGCATTTT.

The CDR3 bases are TGTGCCGCCTGTTCCCAGTTTAGCACAGATACGCAGTATTTT. It specifies CAACSQFSTDTQYF. The V gene is TRBV10-3, the J gene TRBJ2-3; D gene unclear. Deletions cut 11 bases from V and 0 bases from J, with 15 bases between. The CDR3 is 14 amino acids. CDR1 and CDR2 from the germline V gene are ENHRY and SYGVKD.

The chain combines TRBV30 with TRBJ1-5; maybe TRBD1 (6 bases). Germline V gives CDR1 GTSNPN, CDR2 SVGIG (reference sequence). The CDR3 length is 14 residues. The V end was cut by 0 bases, the J end by 4 bases, with 10 bases between. The CDR3 DNA reads as TGTGCCTGGAGTGTACTCACAGGGAATCAGCCCCAGCATTTT. Translating it yields CAWSVLTGNQPQHF.

The rearrangement links TRBV2 to TRBJ2-5, with a weak D call TRBD2 (5 bases). The CDR3 consists of 15 residues. Trimming took 6 bases from V and 5 from J, leaving 19 bases between them. The germline V gene encodes CDR1 SNHLY and CDR2 FYNNEI. The CDR3 loop reads CASRDVGVGLETQYF. The CDR3 DNA follows: TGTGCCAGCAGGGACGTGGGAGTGGGTTTGGAGACCCAGTACTTC.

The count of this clone is one. This chain uses TRBV3-1 (or the pseudogene TRBV3-2) with TRBJ2-1; unclear D gene. CDR1 and CDR2 from the germline V gene are LGHDT and YNNKEL (reference sequence). V was cut by 4 bases and J by 5 bases, with 12 bases left in between. The length of the CDR3 is 14 residues. The CDR3, as DNA: TGTGCCAGCAGCCCCCGGCGGTTGAACAATGAGCAGTTCTTC. Translation: CASSPRRLNNEQFF.

In this sample, this clone turned up once. This chain joins TRBV9 and TRBJ2-5, with unresolved D. The germline V gene has CDR1 SGDLS and CDR2 YYNGEE. This CDR3 is built from 15 residues. The V end was cut by 2 bases, the J end by 3 bases, with 14 bases between. DNA for the CDR3: TGTGCCAGCAGCGTTGGCGTAACAGTAGAAGAGACCCAGTACTTC. Protein product: CASSVGVTVEETQYF.

The chain carries TRBV29-1 and TRBJ2-3; 10 positions agree with TRBD2. Germline assignment: CDR1 SQVTM and CDR2 ANQGSEA. V lost 2 bases and J lost 5; bases outside the gene matches: 7. This CDR3 contains 15 residues. The CDR3 loop reads CSVETLAGRQDTQYF. The CDR3 DNA sequence: TGCAGCGTTGAAACACTAGCGGGACGACAAGATACGCAGTATTTT.